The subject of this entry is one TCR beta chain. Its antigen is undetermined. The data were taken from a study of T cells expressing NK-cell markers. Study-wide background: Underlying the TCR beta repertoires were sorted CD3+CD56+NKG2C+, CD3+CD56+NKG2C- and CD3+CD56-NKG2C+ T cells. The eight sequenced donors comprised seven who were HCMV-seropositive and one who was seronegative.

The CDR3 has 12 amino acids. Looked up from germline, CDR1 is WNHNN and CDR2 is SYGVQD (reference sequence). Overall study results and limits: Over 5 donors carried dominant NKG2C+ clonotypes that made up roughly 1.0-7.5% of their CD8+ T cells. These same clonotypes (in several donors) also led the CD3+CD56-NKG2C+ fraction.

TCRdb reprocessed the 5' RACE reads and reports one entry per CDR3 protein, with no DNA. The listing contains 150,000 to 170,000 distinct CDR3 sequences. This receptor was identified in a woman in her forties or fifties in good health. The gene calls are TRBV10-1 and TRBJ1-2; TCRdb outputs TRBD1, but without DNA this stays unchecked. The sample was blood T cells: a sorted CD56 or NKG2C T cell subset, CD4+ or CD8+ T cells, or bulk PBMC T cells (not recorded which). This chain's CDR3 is CASRDRVIGYTF.